The TCR beta chain described here comes from a study of response to subunit inactivated influenza vaccine. Findings and limits, study-wide: Few additional T cells are recruited per seasonal influenza vaccination, authors suggested.

Comment on this clonotype: Its specificity is not known.

TCRdb re-called the RT-PCR reads through MiXCR, storing one row per CDR3 protein. The sample has about 780,000 distinct CDR3 sequences; about a fifth are singletons. CDR1 is MNHEY and CDR2 is SVGEGT in the germline V gene. There are 17 residues in the CDR3. The germline V and J ends were trimmed by 6 bases and 7 bases, with 25 bases remaining between them. J is TRBJ2-1 and V is TRBV6-2 or TRBV6-3; D may be TRBD2 (5 bases). The sequence was collected from a man aged 50-59 years who received an inactivated influenza vaccine. Sequences were derived from PBMCs from blood, sampled roughly 5 days after vaccination. The CDR3 region has the DNA TGTGCCAGCAGACCAGGACGGACTTTAGGAACGGGGAATGAGCAGTTCTTC. Residues: CASRPGRTLGTGNEQFF.